This T cell receptor (beta chain) was documented in a study of CD8 T cells in Susac syndrome. Study-wide context: Treatment at blood withdrawal was none, corticosteroids, or intravenous immunoglobulin alone in Susac syndrome patients.

With random hexamers, about 0.45 to 1 ug RNA was reverse transcribed. Using its own MiXCR run on the immunoSEQ multiplex PCR reads, TCRdb lists one record per CDR3 protein. The data hold 100,000 to 150,000 distinct CDR3 sequences, with more than 90% observed a single time. Sequencing input: CD8+ T cells from PBMCs. This receptor was taken from a human donor with Susac syndrome.

DNA of the CDR3: TGCAGCGTTGAAATCGGGTCGCTACAGGGGTCGTCCGTAGATACGCAGTATTTT. Its protein product is CSVEIGSLQGSSVDTQYF. The chain is built from TRBV29-1 and TRBJ2-3; 7 bases are shared with TRBD1. V shed 2 bases, J shed 5 bases, and the junction held 19 bases outside the gene matches. CDR3 length: 18 residues. The germline CDR1 and CDR2 sequences are SQVTM and ANQGSEA.